This TCR beta chain is drawn from a study of post-analysis software for immune sequencing data. Study outcomes and limitations: Strong co-clustering by F measure was seen for same-batch samples. Multiple sclerosis patients had significantly lower normalized Chao1 diversity than controls. Roughly five TRBV segments, including TRBV5-6, TRBV5-1 and TRBV20-1, were more frequent in patients than controls.

The TCR beta cDNA libraries carried unique molecular identifiers. The source material, about 0.95 to 11 million T cells, gave rise to 500,000 or so cDNA molecules. MiXCR, applied by TCRdb to the PCR reads, yields one record per CDR3 protein. This sample carries 150,000 to 200,000 distinct CDR3 sequences, roughly 40% of them seen once, and the ten largest clones take around 30%. Trimming cost V 7 bases and J 3 bases, with 14 bases left between them. The CDR3 loop spans 14 amino acids. The germline V gene encodes CDR1 SGHTA and CDR2 FQGNSA. This clonotype was detected many times. Its matching antigen is unknown.

The sequence was obtained from a girl aged 10 to 17 with multiple sclerosis. The sample was blood, taken after autologous hematopoietic stem cell transplantation. The chain has TRBV7-2 and TRBJ2-3; D is perhaps TRBD1 or TRBD2 (5 bases each). The DNA for the CDR3 is TGTGCCAGCACCTTGGGGGTTTTAACAGATACGCAGTATTTT. This codes for CASTLGVLTDTQYF.